This T cell receptor (beta chain) was sequenced in a study of shared clonotypes between healthy human individuals. Assay used: immunoSEQ multiplex PCR; TCRdb lists only in-frame clones, some missing. The sample lists over 2 million clones; less than 95% were seen once. Terminally differentiated effector memory CD45RA+ cells were excluded from the naive CD8 cells, which were CD45RO-negative and positively selected for CCR7. Germline V gene sequence: CDR1 MDHEN, CDR2 SYDVKM. V dropped 6 bases and J dropped 4; count of bases not matched to a gene: 8. CDR3 length: 14 amino acids. What was sequenced was naive CD8+ T cells sorted from blood. V usage is TRBV28 and J usage is TRBJ2-7, with 8 bases lining up with TRBD1. The receptor's source is a man aged 18 to 35 in good health. The CDR3: CASRGAGGSYEQYF. Written as DNA, the CDR3 is TGTGCCAGCAGGGGGGCAGGGGGCTCTTACGAGCAGTACTTC.